The table lists the clone carrying this T cell receptor (beta chain) with a few counts. What it binds is not known. The entry originates in a study of cytomegalovirus exposure and HLA in healthy donors. Trimming took 5 bases from V and 0 from J, leaving 7 bases between them. This CDR3 has 13 residues. In germline, CDR1 is SGHNT, CDR2 YENEEA. PCR employed 60 Vbeta and 13 Jbeta primers. In the authors' methods: A later analysis counted 80 million or so unique TCR beta chains, 9.5 million to 12 million shared. Profiling relied on immunoSEQ multiplex PCR, and the TCRdb table lists in-frame clones only, not all of them. The DNA gave D and trimming, while V, J and clone size come from that table. The profile shows 100,000 to 150,000 clones, over 60% of them singletons. Study-level findings and limits: A missense variant in DCLRE1C was later tied to TCR beta V- and J-gene trimming. Overall, around 160 TCR beta chains were annotated as cytomegalovirus-associated.

V is TRBV11-3 and J is TRBJ1-1; D remains ambiguous. The sequencing input was PBMCs. The clonotype comes from a man aged 55 to 70 in good health and CMV-seropositive. The CDR3 bases are TGTGCCAGCAGCCGGGAGTTGAACACTGAAGCTTTCTTT. Protein product: CASSRELNTEAFF.